These 15 T cell receptor beta chains were sequenced from one sample in a study of beta chain features in type 1 diabetes. The sequenced template was cDNA made from the entire isolated RNA. The assay was immunoSEQ multiplex PCR, and TCRdb's table has in-frame clones only and misses some. Here the sample spans under 400,000 clones, 14% being singletons. Sequencing was done on a sample of central memory CD4+ T cells from blood. These TCRs come from a man aged 25-45 years in good health.

V usage is TRBV2 and J usage is TRBJ1-2; perhaps TRBD1 as D (6 bases). V lost 0 bases and J lost 4, with 9 bases in between. CDR3 size: 14 residues. Germline V gene lookup returns CDR1 SNHLY and CDR2 FYNNEI. The CDR3 DNA reads as TGTGCCAGCAGTGAAGCTGGGGGCCCCTATGGCTACACCTTC. This encodes CASSEAGGPYGYTF.

This clone was counted between two and nine times. The chain has TRBV12-5 and TRBJ2-5, with TRBD2 matching 13 bases. From germline, CDR1 is LGHNT and CDR2 FRNRAP. The V gene end was trimmed by 1 base and the J gene end by 4 bases; junction bases not matched to a gene: 0. CDR3 length: 15 residues. CDR3 sequence: CASGLGLAGGETQYF. The CDR3 DNA reads TGTGCTAGTGGTTTGGGACTAGCGGGAGGAGAGACCCAGTACTTC.

Ten or more counts support this clone. The genes are TRBV19 and TRBJ2-3; TRBD2 matches 8 bases. This CDR3 comprises 15 residues. From germline, CDR1 is LNHDA and CDR2 SQIVND (reference sequence). With V trimmed by 6 bases and J by 1 base, 6 bases remained unmatched. CDR3 bases: TGTGCCAGTAGAGCTCGGGGGGGCCGCACAGATACGCAGTATTTT. Amino acids: CASRARGGRTDTQYF. Together with reference TRBV19 and TRBJ2-3, the CDR3 gives the full variable domain: DGGITQSPKYLFRKEGQNVTLSCEQNLNHDAMYWYRQDPGQGLRLIYYSQIVNDFQKGDIAEGYSVSREKKESFPLTVTSAQKNPTAFYLCASRARGGRTDTQYFGPGTRLTVL.

V gene TRBV6-6 combines with J gene TRBJ2-7; 8 bases line up with TRBD1. With 5 bases clipped from V and 2 bases from J, the junction kept 5 bases outside the gene matches. Germline values: CDR1 MNHNY, CDR2 SVGAGI (reference sequence). This CDR3 comprises 14 residues. The CDR3 here is CASSAGTGTYEQYV. The CDR3 bases are TGTGCCAGCAGTGCCGGGACAGGCACCTACGAGCAGTACGTC.

This clone has just a few counts. The chain couples TRBV18 to TRBJ2-5; TRBD2 matches 10 bases. The germline V gene encodes CDR1 KGHSH and CDR2 LQKENI. V shed 3 bases and J 4 bases; nucleotides not matched to a gene: 14. The CDR3 contains 18 residues. The CDR3 DNA is TGTGCCAGCTCACCGGCCACTAGCGGGGCCCCCCGGGGAGAGACCCAGTACTTC. This sequence encodes CASSPATSGAPRGETQYF.

The chain couples TRBV29-1 to TRBJ1-1; tentatively, D is TRBD1 (5 bases). Trimming pared 4 bases from V and 5 bases from J, leaving 14 bases between. The CDR3 consists of 13 residues. Germline-derived CDR1 and CDR2 are SQVTM and ANQGSEA. The CDR3 DNA reads TGCAGCGTTGTCCCCGGGGGGATGACTGAAGCTTTCTTT. Its translation: CSVVPGGMTEAFF.

In its sample, this clone was seen a few times. This CDR3 is CASRRELNTEAFF. DNA of the CDR3: TGTGCCAGTAGGAGGGAACTGAACACTGAAGCTTTCTTT. The chain has TRBV19 and TRBJ1-1; D unresolved. V was clipped by 6 bases and J by 0 bases, with 8 bases between them. The CDR3 length is 13 residues. Germline loops: CDR1 LNHDA, CDR2 SQIVND (reference sequence).

This clone was picked up a small number of times. V usage is TRBV4-1 and J usage is TRBJ2-2; D might be TRBD2 (5 bases). V was cut by 0 bases and J by 4 bases, with 15 bases left in between. In germline, CDR1 is MGHRA, CDR2 YSYEKL. This CDR3 has 17 residues. CDR3 region: CASSQDRWDRGTGELFF. CDR3 DNA: TGCGCCAGCAGCCAAGATAGGTGGGATCGGGGCACCGGGGAGCTGTTTTTT.

The sample holds a few counts of this clone. The chain carries TRBV5-1 and TRBJ2-1; D not resolved. The V end was cut by 4 bases, the J end by 10 bases, with 12 bases between. Germline values: CDR1 SGHRS, CDR2 YFSETQ. This CDR3 has 12 amino acids. For the CDR3, the DNA is TGCGCCAGCAGCAAAGCTCCGGGCGAGCAGTTCTTC. As protein: CASSKAPGEQFF.

This clone was detected only a few times. CDR3 amino acids: CASSLERLASGELFF. The CDR3 region has the DNA TGTGCCAGCAGCTTAGAGCGACTAGCGTCCGGGGAGCTGTTTTTT. V is TRBV7-2 and J is TRBJ2-2; 8 positions agree with TRBD2. The germline V gene has CDR1 SGHTA and CDR2 FQGNSA. The junction had 4 bases not matched to a gene; V was cut back by 1 base and J by 6 bases. The CDR3 spans 15 residues.

The rearrangement links TRBV5-6 to TRBJ2-6, with D maybe TRBD2 (6 bases). The CDR3 consists of 15 residues. V lost 0 bases and J lost 10, with 14 bases in between. Germline V lookup: CDR1 SGHDT, CDR2 YYEEEE. CDR3 residues: CASSLVSGGRNVLTF. CDR3 in DNA: TGTGCCAGCAGCTTGGTATCAGGAGGGCGAAACGTCCTGACTTTC.

This clone turned up a few times. The chain uses TRBV4-1 and TRBJ2-5, with TRBD2 matching over 9 bases. The germline gives CDR1 MGHRA, CDR2 YSYEKL. This CDR3 is built from 17 residues. Trimming cost V 2 bases and J 5 bases; bases outside gene matches: 12. CDR3 in amino acids: CASSQTQGTSTGETQYF. In nucleotides, the CDR3 is TGCGCCAGCAGCCAAACCCAGGGGACTAGCACAGGGGAGACCCAGTACTTC.

This clone was picked up a small number of times. This chain connects TRBV5-1 to TRBJ1-1; 8 bases agree with TRBD1. Per germline, CDR1 SGHRS and CDR2 YFSETQ. The J segment lost 0 bases and the V segment lost 2 bases, leaving 3 bases of the junction unmatched. CDR3 length: 15 amino acids. This chain's CDR3 is CASSFRGPMNTEAFF. CDR3 in DNA: TGCGCCAGCAGCTTCAGGGGGCCCATGAACACTGAAGCTTTCTTT.

The chain carries TRBV4-3 and TRBJ2-3; 8 bases are shared with TRBD1. Trimming at V came to 0 bases and at J to 3 bases, leaving 8 bases not matched to a gene. This CDR3 is 17 amino acids long. Germline CDR1 LGHNA, CDR2 YSLEER. The CDR3 spells CASSQDPGGAPTDTQYF. The DNA for the CDR3 is TGCGCCAGCAGCCAAGATCCAGGGGGCGCCCCAACAGATACGCAGTATTTT.

J is TRBJ1-1 and V is TRBV11-3; 9 bases fit TRBD1. Germline loops: CDR1 SGHNT, CDR2 YENEEA. The length of the CDR3 is 15 residues. After removal of 6 bases from V and 5 bases from J, the junction contained 10 bases not matched to a gene. The CDR3 reads CASRRELGTGTEAFF. DNA of the CDR3: TGTGCCAGCAGGCGAGAGCTTGGGACAGGGACTGAAGCTTTCTTT.